This T cell receptor beta chain was recovered during a study of cytomegalovirus exposure and HLA in healthy donors (dated by TCRdb to the late 2010s). Background for the entire study: An earlier analysis of approximately 640 of the donors reported 250 to 350 Gb of sequence data and more than 90 million unique TCR beta sequences from around 200 million T cells. HLA typing included class I and class II loci at four-digit resolution. Of the approximately 370 genotyped donors, more than 75% were placed in the genetic ancestry cluster associated with self-reported Caucasian donors. The study profiled the T cell repertoires of 550 to 700 subjects by immunosequencing and related them to cytomegalovirus serostatus. To decide whether each TCR beta V gene segment behaved as functional or pseudogenic, an earlier analysis of some 580 of the donors relied on high-throughput TCR beta sequencing. A later genetic analysis took genome-wide SNP genotypes for about three fifths of the 666 donors and used that subset as a discovery cohort. The study combined high-throughput TCR immunosequencing, statistical association of individual TCRs with disease status, and machine learning to predict cytomegalovirus infection status. A later analysis re-analyzed previously published TCR beta repertoires from about 730 donors and added high-resolution HLA genotyping to study TCR occurrence patterns. The study aimed to test whether signatures of past pathogen exposure could be identified by cataloging public T cell receptors. An early release covering 500 to 750 HLA-typed donors comprised about 310 gigabases of sequencing data and roughly 85 million unique TCR sequences. On average, roughly 250,000 unique TCR beta nucleotide sequences were sequenced per donor among 398 genotyped donors of the cohort, with 15% to 20% of those sequences being non-productive. The number of typed donors differed by locus: 629-630 for A, B, C, DRB1 and DQB1; some 540 for DQA1; 600 to 610 for DPA1; and 400 to 480 for DPB1. Donor age, sex, ethnicity and CMV serostatus were collected together with the repertoire data. Several DR-DQ haplotypes were treated as single units for association and clustering because of strong linkage in the cohort. Rather than using new phenotypic data, the later analysis identified candidate immune exposures from TCR beta sequences and from how often those sequences occurred across donors. A separate validation cohort of 100 to 150 different subjects was used in addition to the 666-subject first cohort. Every discovery cohort repertoire had been produced on one sequencing platform. Broader findings and caveats from the paper: In a later analysis, 16,951 TCR beta sequences were associated with specific HLA alleles at a false discovery rate of 0.05. According to a later genetic analysis, donors in an Asian-associated ancestry cluster had fewer N-insertions in productive TCRs than the approximately 670-donor mean. In this cohort, only TCR beta chains were sequenced, and detectable features were limited by the absence of alpha or paired-chain data. A later analysis found that TCR association rates varied across HLA loci, with DRB1 alleles showing the most associated TCRs and HLA-C alleles the fewest. Cytomegalovirus status was reported to be diagnosed by the classifier with high specificity and sensitivity in both the original and validation cohorts. Correlated functional status among segregating V segments might be attributable to linkage disequilibrium, but an unknown experimental factor could not be ruled out. Immune exposure information for the cohort was limited to CMV serostatus. Strong co-occurrence of HLA alleles, especially DR and DQ, made assigning TCR associations to individual alleles difficult. V-gene and J-gene trimming of TCR beta chains was associated with a missense DCLRE1C variant in a later genetic analysis, and the association was replicated in an independent cohort. In an earlier analysis of approximately 590 of the donors, most TCR beta V segments appeared in productive rearrangements about 90% or about 30% of the time, broadly matching IMGT annotations. It was suggested by the authors that the approach could potentially be generalized to other disease states and immunological phenotypes. In a later analysis, HLA-associated TCR beta chains showed more clonal expansion and lower generation probabilities than non-associated chains that were equally common. Most CMV-associated TCR beta chains appeared to be HLA-restricted in a later analysis, and the HLA associations seemed to be driven largely by CMV exposure. According to a later analysis, parvovirus B19, influenza, CMV and Epstein-Barr virus appeared linked to several top co-occurrence clusters. A further reported finding was that TCR beta sequences accurately predicted the HLA-A and HLA-B alleles for most subjects in the first cohort. The presence/absence analyses assumed that sequencing depth was roughly uniform across donors, and that assumption may not be true. A group of highly shared sequence variants was considered likely to be a technical artifact of the sequencing pipeline. Because counts were too low, seventeen rarely observed V segments, including chromosome 9 orphons, were excluded from the earlier analysis of 500 to 700 of the donors. A few of the identified cytomegalovirus-associated TCR beta chains were confirmed in vitro to be specific for cytomegalovirus antigens. The study listed 150 to 200 TCR beta chains as associated with cytomegalovirus. Because some donors lacked HLA typing at each locus, the association tests relied only on the typed subset. Because the 87-base-pair reads could not distinguish some IMGT-functional V segments, including TRBV6-2 and TRBV6-3, those segments were excluded. Across donors, most TCR sequences were observed very rarely, whereas some public TCRs were present in many individuals.

On this clone: Its specific antigen is unknown. No much larger clone exists at a distance of one base, and base qualities are not known.

The cohort consisted of some 730 healthy bone marrow donors. At the time of sampling, every cohort member was nominally healthy, though immune exposures that went unrecorded were likely present. The donor tested CMV seronegative, placing the donor among the 350 or so seronegative members of the cohort. Each donor provided a peripheral blood sample, and peripheral blood mononuclear cells were used for TCR beta sequencing. The Qiagen DNeasy Blood Extraction Kit was used to extract genomic DNA from the blood cell samples. The protocol used for the library was the immunoSEQ multiplex PCR assay. A mixture of 60 forward primers for TCR Vbeta segments and 13 reverse primers for TCR Jbeta segments was used in the multiplex PCR. The CDR3 region of rearranged TCR beta genes was amplified from genomic DNA with a multiplex PCR assay. The Illumina HiSeq System was used to sequence the amplified TCR beta libraries as 87-base-pair reads. The authors' pipeline ran thus. Across the 600 to 700 repertoires, a later analysis counted 78 million or so unique TCR beta chains, some 11 million of which were shared by at least two donors. Raw reads were error-corrected and collapsed into unique sequences with a nearest-neighbor algorithm that merged closely related sequences to remove PCR and sequencing errors. CDR3 sequences were aligned to IMGT reference sequences to assign V, D and J gene segments. Each retained sequence needed at least a six-nucleotide match to both a V gene segment and a J gene segment. A rearrangement counted as productive if the CDR3 had no stop codons and remained in frame with V and J, and every other rearrangement counted as non-productive. Following IMGT convention, CDR3 was defined as the stretch from the second conserved V-encoded cysteine up to the conserved J-encoded phenylalanine. Sequences without an unambiguous match to a single V gene segment were excluded from the earlier analysis of approximately 560 of the donors. An earlier analysis of just under 600 of the donors called V segments functional above 56.7% productive rearrangements and segregating when the between-donor standard deviation exceeded 5%. A statistical classification framework was built to diagnose cytomegalovirus status from the catalog of TCR beta chain sequences. A later analysis assigned V and J genes by comparing TCR nucleotide sequences with IMGT/GENE-DB human TR gene sequences. A later analysis assigned CDR3 sequences and most-parsimonious VDJ recombination scenarios with the TCRdist pipeline. A later analysis defined each TCR beta chain by its CDR3 amino acid sequence plus V-gene family, and excluded reads lacking a unique V-gene family. In a later analysis, nearly 600 highly shared, low-generation-probability nucleotide sequences were removed to address suspected cross-contamination and a sequencing artifact. For each public chain, a later analysis derived a clonal expansion index from normalized ranks of inferred template counts within each repertoire. In a later analysis, generation probabilities were computed using a VDJ recombination model fitted to out-of-frame rearrangements, and the results were checked against IGoR. In a later analysis, TCR-TCR, TCR-HLA and TCR-CMV co-occurrence was scored with hypergeometric tests, and a repertoire-size bias correction was applied to TCR pairs. To estimate false discovery rates, a later analysis permuted the HLA or CMV assignments 20 times. A later analysis grouped co-occurring TCRs with DBSCAN, adding TCRdist sequence similarity when clustering within HLA-allele-positive subsets. Co-occurrence clustering excluded repertoires with fewer than 30,000 or more than 120,000 public chains, plus five with anomalous nucleotide sharing. TCRdb retrieved this table from immuneACCESS and kept in-frame rearrangements only. Not all clones are present; in checked studies, unresolved V genes account for under half, and no reason is known for the remainder. Clone size and the V and J calls come from that table; the DNA yielded D and trimming. The sample table holds approximately 150,000 clones, of which roughly 80% were seen once. About 2% of the sample is taken by the ten largest.

Counted from cysteine to phenylalanine, this CDR3 has 12 amino acids. The kept DNA is CDR3 alone, 36 bases in frame from the first base. The germline V end is reduced by 4 bases and the J end by 9 bases; junction bases left unmatched: 6. CDR1 SGHDT and CDR2 YYEEEE are derived from the germline V gene. This TCR was sampled from a male donor in good health and CMV-seronegative. Recombination linked TRBV5-6 to TRBJ1-1; the junction holds 7 bases that match TRBD1. The sequencing input was PBMCs. The DNA sequence is as follows: TGTGCCAGCAGCAACAACAGGGGTAAAGCTTTCTTT. It encodes CASSNNRGKAFF.